The 32 T cell receptor beta chains reported below all come from one sample, sequenced in a study of OX40 agonist ivuxolimab in advanced cancers. This table comes from immunoSEQ multiplex PCR, and its TCRdb copy is limited to in-frame clones, with some not included. The table includes approximately 110,000 clones, roughly 92% detected once. The source was CD4+ or CD8+ T cells sorted from blood, collected in a trial of the OX40 agonist ivuxolimab. These receptor sequences come from an adult with an advanced solid tumor such as melanoma, head and neck, liver or kidney cancer.

This clone is a singleton in its sample. J is TRBJ2-2 and V is TRBV18; tentative D call: TRBD2 (5 bases). The CDR3 extends over 16 amino acids. Looked up from germline, CDR1 is KGHSH and CDR2 is LQKENI. V lost 1 base to trimming and J lost 2 bases, with 11 bases between them. In DNA form, the CDR3 reads TGTGCCAGCTCACCACAGGCAGCGGCTAACACCGGGGAGCTGTTTTTT. This gives the protein CASSPQAAANTGELFF.

This clone was counted a single time. The CDR3 region is CASSPPGVTGPMNTEAFF. The CDR3 bases are TGTGCCAGCAGCCCACCGGGGGTTACCGGGCCAATGAACACTGAAGCTTTCTTT. The chain joins TRBV11-2 to TRBJ1-1; possibly TRBD1 for D (5 bases). The CDR3 length is 18 residues. Germline V CDR1 and CDR2: SGHAT, FQNNGV. V lost 5 bases and J 0 bases, leaving 22 bases between the germline ends.

This rearrangement joins TRBV27 to TRBJ2-5, with TRBD2 as a possible D gene (5 bases). CDR1 is MNHEY and CDR2 is SMNVEV in the germline V gene (reference sequence). Trimming cost V 5 bases and J 5 bases, with 12 bases left between them. The CDR3 sequence is 13 residues long. For the CDR3, the DNA is TGTGCCAGCAGTCCCGAAAGAGGGGAGACCCAGTACTTC. This codes for CASSPERGETQYF.

About this clone: Compared with germline, one end of the junction differs, possibly owing to a read error. The chain carries TRBV15 and TRBJ2-7, with D perhaps assigned TRBD1 or TRBD2 (6 bases each). The CDR3 contains 13 residues. Per germline, CDR1 LNHNV and CDR2 YYDKDF (reference sequence). CDR3 in amino acids: CATSRDVGGLGNF. The CDR3 DNA sequence: TGTGCCACCAGCAGAGATGTGGGGGGCCTTGGGAACTTC.

This clone occurred a few times. J is TRBJ2-1 and V is TRBV9; 7 nucleotides agree with TRBD2. Looked up from germline, CDR1 is SGDLS and CDR2 is YYNGEE. V shed 0 bases, J shed 8 bases, and the junction held 11 bases outside the gene matches. The CDR3 sequence is 16 residues long. The CDR3 DNA sequence: TGTGCCAGCAGCGTAGCTGGAGTGGGAGGGATTGATGAGCAGTTCTTC. Its protein is CASSVAGVGGIDEQFF. The complete variable domain, with remaining parts taken from reference TRBV9 and TRBJ2-1, reads DSGVTQTPKHLITATGQRVTLRCSPRSGDLSVYWYQQSLDQGLQFLIQYYNGEERAKGNILERFSAQQFPDLHSELNLSSLELGDSALYFCASSVAGVGGIDEQFFGPGTRLTVL.

This chain connects TRBV29-1 to TRBJ2-1; D not resolved. Trimming cost V 2 bases and J 3 bases, with 11 bases left between them. The CDR3 spans 14 residues. Germline CDR1 reads SQVTM; CDR2 reads ANQGSEA. CDR3: CSVERIGYYNEQFF. The CDR3 nucleotides read TGCAGCGTTGAACGGATAGGGTACTACAATGAGCAGTTCTTC.

The chain has TRBV6-1 and TRBJ2-4, with 13 bases aligning to TRBD2. V shed 6 bases and J 2 bases; nucleotides not matched to a gene: 19. There are 21 residues in the CDR3. Per germline, CDR1 MNHNS and CDR2 SASEGT. The CDR3 nucleotides are TGTGCCAGCAGCGAATTACCCACCGGGACTAGCGGGGACGTATCCAAAAACATTCAGTACTTC. As protein: CASSELPTGTSGDVSKNIQYF.

The chain recombines TRBV14 with TRBJ2-7; 12 nucleotides align to TRBD2. Germline V gene sequence: CDR1 SGHDN, CDR2 FVKESK. The V and J ends lost 4 bases and 0 bases, in that order; junction bases with no gene match: 4. The CDR3 totals 16 residues. CDR3 in DNA: TGTGCCAGCAGCCGGGGACTAGCGGGCCCCTCCTACGAGCAGTACTTC. This encodes CASSRGLAGPSYEQYF.

This clone was recorded once. This chain connects TRBV6-6 to TRBJ1-1, with TRBD1 as a possible D gene (5 bases). The germline gives CDR1 MNHNY, CDR2 SVGAGI (reference sequence). The CDR3 has 15 amino acids. V was cut by 2 bases and J by 0 bases, with 10 bases left in between. CDR3 DNA: TGTGCCAGCAGTTACCCCCCAGGGATGAACACTGAAGCTTTCTTT. Amino acids: CASSYPPGMNTEAFF.

This sequence joins TRBV18 and TRBJ1-2, with 7 nucleotides matching TRBD1. V trimming: 6 bases; J trimming: 2 bases; junction bases outside the gene matches: 15. This CDR3 contains 17 residues. Germline CDR1 is KGHSH and CDR2 is LQKENI. CDR3 nucleotide sequence: TGTGCCAGCTCGTCAGGCCCAGGGGGTGAAGGCAACTATGGCTACACCTTC. This gives the protein CASSSGPGGEGNYGYTF.

This clone was seen only once. The chain has TRBV5-1 and TRBJ1-3; 7 bases fit TRBD1. Trimming took 0 bases from V and 3 from J; bases not matched to a gene: 3. In germline, CDR1 is SGHRS, CDR2 YFSETQ. The CDR3 spans 15 residues. The CDR3 loop is CASSLEGGGGNTIYF. The CDR3 DNA sequence: TGCGCCAGCAGCTTGGAAGGGGGCGGTGGAAACACCATATATTTT.

The rearrangement links TRBV5-1 to TRBJ1-4, with D possibly TRBD1 on 6 matching bases. Per the germline V gene, CDR1 is SGHRS and CDR2 is YFSETQ. V lost 4 bases and J lost 8, with 18 bases in between. This CDR3 has 15 residues. This chain's CDR3 is CASSNREVGEEKLFF. The CDR3 DNA reads TGCGCCAGCAGCAACAGGGAGGTTGGGGAGGAAAAACTGTTTTTT.

The chain couples TRBV6-5 to TRBJ2-5, with 8 bases that match TRBD1. The length of the CDR3 is 13 residues. The V and J ends lost 4 bases and 5 bases, in that order; junction bases with no gene match: 3. The germline CDR1 and CDR2 sequences are MNHEY and SVGAGI. CDR3 nucleotide sequence: TGTGCCAGCAGTTCGGACAGGGTGGAGACCCAGTACTTC. As protein: CASSSDRVETQYF.

This clone was recorded only once. V usage is TRBV7-8 and J usage is TRBJ1-5; D ambiguous. Germline CDR1 SGHVS, CDR2 FQNEAQ. The CDR3 has 13 amino acids. Trimming left V 6 bases short and J 7 bases short, with 13 bases between. The CDR3, as DNA: TGTGCCAGCAGTTCCTCCTGGCGCCAGCCCCAGCATTTT. Its protein is CASSSSWRQPQHF.

The chain carries TRBV4-1 and TRBJ2-6; the D gene could be TRBD1 or TRBD2 (5 bases each). The ends were cut back, 3 bases at V and 5 bases at J, with 23 bases in the middle. The CDR3 covers 19 residues. CDR1 MGHRA and CDR2 YSYEKL come from the germline V gene. Here the CDR3 DNA reads TGCGCCAGCAGCCAGGATTTCGGGGCAGGAAGGCTCTGGGCCAACGTCCTGACTTTC. Translated, it gives CASSQDFGAGRLWANVLTF.

The gene calls are TRBV11-3 and TRBJ2-5; 7 nucleotides agree with TRBD1. V shed 5 bases and J 2 bases; nucleotides not matched to a gene: 5. The CDR3 covers 14 residues. Germline lookup yields CDR1 SGHNT and CDR2 YENEEA. CDR3 in amino acids: CASSPWGQQETQYF. The CDR3 nucleotides are TGTGCCAGCAGCCCCTGGGGACAGCAAGAGACCCAGTACTTC.

The chain joins TRBV29-1 to TRBJ1-2; D is possibly TRBD1 (5 bases). Germline CDR1 and CDR2: SQVTM and ANQGSEA. V lost 4 bases and J 7 bases, leaving 16 bases between the germline ends. This CDR3 comprises 13 residues. The CDR3 reads CSVVGQGSPGYTF. CDR3 bases: TGCAGCGTTGTGGGGCAGGGTTCGCCTGGCTACACCTTC.

The chain links TRBV11-3 to TRBJ2-3; D not certain. The CDR3 is 11 residues long. Germline-derived CDR1 and CDR2 are SGHNT and YENEEA. Deletions cut 3 bases from V and 6 bases from J, with 4 bases between. The CDR3 sequence is CASSLGDTQYF. CDR3 sequence (DNA): TGTGCCAGCAGCTTGGGGGATACGCAGTATTTT.

This chain uses TRBV18 with TRBJ2-7, with TRBD2 identical over 8 bases. J was trimmed by 5 bases and V by 5 bases; bases with no gene match: 5. Looked up from germline, CDR1 is KGHSH and CDR2 is LQKENI. The CDR3 is 13 residues long. The CDR3 bases are TGTGCCAGCTCAAGCGGGAGTATGAACGAGCAGTACTTC. It specifies CASSSGSMNEQYF.

This rearrangement joins TRBV6-5 to TRBJ1-6; TRBD1 might be the D (5 bases). The CDR3 contains 15 residues. Germline loops: CDR1 MNHEY, CDR2 SVGAGI. Trimming took off 0 bases at V and 10 bases at J, with 13 bases between the two ends. CDR3 loop: CASSYSGHRKSPLHF. CDR3 in DNA: TGTGCCAGCAGTTACTCCGGCCACAGGAAATCACCCCTCCACTTT.

V usage is TRBV19 and J usage is TRBJ1-1, with TRBD1 as a possible D gene (6 bases). Germline CDR1 and CDR2: LNHDA and SQIVND (reference sequence). Trimming removed 5 bases at V and 1 base at J, with 20 bases between. This CDR3 is 17 amino acids long. The DNA of the CDR3 is TGTGCCAGTAGTCCCGACCCACAGGGAGGGAAGAACACTGAAGCTTTCTTT. Its translation: CASSPDPQGGKNTEAFF.

The J gene is TRBJ2-2, the V gene TRBV18; no clear D. V was cut by 3 bases and J by 1 base, with 9 bases left in between. The CDR3 length is 15 residues. The germline CDR1 and CDR2 sequences are KGHSH and LQKENI. The CDR3 here is CASSPRPMNTGELFF. In nucleotides, the CDR3 is TGTGCCAGCTCACCCCGTCCGATGAACACCGGGGAGCTGTTTTTT.

The chain carries TRBV5-1 and TRBJ2-6; the D gene is possibly TRBD2 (7 bases). The ends were cut back, 5 bases at V and 4 bases at J, with 13 bases in the middle. The CDR3 is 15 residues long. CDR1 SGHRS and CDR2 YFSETQ come from the germline V gene. This CDR3 is CASSGGAQGANVLTF. CDR3 sequence (DNA): TGCGCCAGCAGTGGGGGGGCGCAAGGGGCCAACGTCCTGACTTTC.

This chain uses TRBV28 with TRBJ2-4, with D unclear. The CDR3 has 14 residues. V lost 3 bases and J 0 bases, leaving 6 bases between the germline ends. CDR1 is MDHEN and CDR2 is SYDVKM in the germline V gene. CDR3 bases: TGTGCCAGCAGTTTTCCGGTAGCCAAAAACATTCAGTACTTC. This sequence encodes CASSFPVAKNIQYF. The whole variable domain, filled in from reference TRBV28 and TRBJ2-4, reads DVKVTQSSRYLVKRTGEKVFLECVQDMDHENMFWYRQDPGLGLRLIYFSYDVKMKEKGDIPEGYSVSREKKERFSLILESASTNQTSMYLCASSFPVAKNIQYFGAGTRLSVL.

This chain links TRBV28 with TRBJ2-7, with 12 nucleotides matching TRBD2. Trimming cost V 5 bases and J 5 bases; bases outside gene matches: 7. Germline V CDR1 and CDR2: MDHEN, SYDVKM. The CDR3 contains 15 residues. DNA for the CDR3: TGTGCCAGCAGTCCTAGCGGGAGGGCCCTCCACGAGCAGTACTTC. Its translation is CASSPSGRALHEQYF.

The chain combines TRBV6-5 with TRBJ2-3; a possible D gene is TRBD2 (5 bases). The CDR3 is 14 amino acids. The germline CDR1 and CDR2 sequences are MNHEY and SVGAGI. The ends were cut back, 7 bases at V and 2 bases at J, with 13 bases in the middle. The CDR3 protein is CASKVEGATDTQYF. Here the CDR3 DNA reads TGTGCCAGCAAAGTTGAGGGAGCCACAGATACGCAGTATTTT.

The V and J genes are TRBV7-2 and TRBJ2-7; tentative D call: TRBD2 (6 bases). This CDR3 region has 14 residues. V lost 2 bases, J lost 6 bases, and 14 bases lay in between. Germline V lookup: CDR1 SGHTA, CDR2 FQGNSA. The CDR3 region is CASSLLGGSGEQYF. CDR3 sequence (DNA): TGTGCCAGCAGCTTACTTGGAGGGAGTGGCGAGCAGTACTTC.

This clone has just a few counts. This rearrangement joins TRBV28 to TRBJ1-2, with D maybe TRBD1 (5 bases). Germline CDR1 is MDHEN and CDR2 is SYDVKM. Trimming shortened V by 5 bases and J by 7 bases, and 11 bases separated the two germline ends. The CDR3 runs to 12 residues. CDR3 coding DNA: TGTGCCAGCAGTCCTGGGGGGGGTGGCTACACCTTC. Protein: CASSPGGGGYTF.

This chain links TRBV5-6 with TRBJ1-5; unclear D gene. Germline V CDR1 and CDR2: SGHDT, YYEEEE. V dropped 0 bases and J dropped 4 bases, with 8 bases sitting between them. The length of the CDR3 is 14 residues. The CDR3 DNA reads as TGTGCCAGCAGCTTGGCCAGTCTTAATCAGCCCCAGCATTTT. Amino acids: CASSLASLNQPQHF.

The rearrangement uses TRBV28 and TRBJ1-5; D perhaps matches TRBD1 (5 bases). The V and J ends lost 3 bases and 4 bases respectively, with 10 bases between them. Germline loops: CDR1 MDHEN, CDR2 SYDVKM. The CDR3 has 14 amino acids. The CDR3 sequence is CASSFGTKNQPQHF. The CDR3 DNA follows: TGTGCCAGCAGTTTCGGGACCAAGAATCAGCCCCAGCATTTT.

This chain links TRBV27 with TRBJ1-1, with D unresolved. This CDR3 spans 15 amino acids. Looked up from germline, CDR1 is MNHEY and CDR2 is SMNVEV (reference sequence). V was pared by 5 bases and J by 3 bases, with 16 bases between. CDR3 coding DNA: TGTGCCAGCAGTCCAGTTCAGGCGGCGGACACTGAAGCTTTCTTT. Its translation is CASSPVQAADTEAFF.

Remarks on this clone: One end of the junction fails to match germline, which may point to a read error. V gene TRBV28 combines with J gene TRBJ1-2; 7 bases line up with TRBD1. The CDR3 loop spans 14 amino acids. Germline CDR1 and CDR2: MDHEN and SYDVKM. The CDR3 bases are TGTGCCAGCAGTTTGCACAGGGGTGGGTATGACTACACCTTC. Its protein product is CASSLHRGGYDYTF.